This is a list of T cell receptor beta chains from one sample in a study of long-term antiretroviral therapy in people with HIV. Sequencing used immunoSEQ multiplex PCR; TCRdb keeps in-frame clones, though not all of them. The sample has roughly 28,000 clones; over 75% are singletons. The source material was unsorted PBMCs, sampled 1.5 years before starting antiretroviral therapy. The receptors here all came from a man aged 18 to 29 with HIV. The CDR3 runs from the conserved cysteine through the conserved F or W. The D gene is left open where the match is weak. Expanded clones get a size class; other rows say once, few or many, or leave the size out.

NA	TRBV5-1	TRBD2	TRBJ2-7	TGCGCCAGCAGCCAAGGGACTAGCGGCATGTACGAGCAGTACTTC	CASSQGTSGMYEQYF
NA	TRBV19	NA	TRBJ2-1	TGTGCCAGTAGTATAGATCAGGCTATACCCGGTTACAATGAGCAGTTCTTC	CASSIDQAIPGYNEQFF
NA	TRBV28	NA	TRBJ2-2	TGTGCCAGCAGGACGGTCACCGGGGAGCTGTTTTTT	CASRTVTGELFF
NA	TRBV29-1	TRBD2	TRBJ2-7	TGCAGCGCGTCTGGGGCTAGCGGTACCTACGAGCAGTACTTC	CSASGASGTYEQYF
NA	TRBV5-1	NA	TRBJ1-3	TGCGCCAGCAGCTTGGGGGGGGGAATCTCTGGAAACACCATATATTTT	CASSLGGGISGNTIYF
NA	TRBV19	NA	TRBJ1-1	TGTGCCAGTAGTACCGTCGTCACTTCCAACACTGAAGCTTTCTTT	CASSTVVTSNTEAFF
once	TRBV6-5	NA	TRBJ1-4	TGTGCCAGCAGGACGACTGCAACTAATGAAAAACTGTTTTTT	CASRTTATNEKLFF
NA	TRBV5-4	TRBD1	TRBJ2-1	TGTGCCAGCAGCCGAGACAGGGACTCCTACAATGAGCAGTTCTTC	CASSRDRDSYNEQFF
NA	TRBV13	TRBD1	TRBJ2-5	TGTGCCAGCAGCTTCAGGGACAGGGGAACGGAGACCCAGTACTTC	CASSFRDRGTETQYF
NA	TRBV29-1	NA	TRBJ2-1	TGCAGCGTTGATAAGCGGGTGCGGGTACTGCTCAATGAGCAGTTCTTC	CSVDKRVRVLLNEQFF
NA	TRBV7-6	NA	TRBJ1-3	TGTGCCAGCAGCTTAGAAGCTGGAAACACCATATATTTT	CASSLEAGNTIYF
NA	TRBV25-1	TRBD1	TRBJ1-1	TGTGCCAGCAGTGATGACAGGGGGCTGAACACTGAAGCTTTCTTT	CASSDDRGLNTEAFF
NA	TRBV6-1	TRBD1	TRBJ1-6	TGTGCCAGCGTGGGACAGAATAATTCACCCCTCCACTTT	CASVGQNNSPLHF
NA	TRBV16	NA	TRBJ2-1	TGTGCCAGCAGCCAACCTCAACCGGGGTACAATGAGCAGTTCTTC	CASSQPQPGYNEQFF
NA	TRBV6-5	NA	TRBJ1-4	TGTGCCACTGGGGACCGAAATTTTTATGAAAAACTGTTTTTT	CATGDRNFYEKLFF
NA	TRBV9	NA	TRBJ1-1	TGTGCCAGCAGCGTAGGGGGTGTCTCTGAAGCTTTCTTT	CASSVGGVSEAFF
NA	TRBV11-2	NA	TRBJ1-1	TGTGCCAGCAGCTTCGGAGAAAGGACTGAAGCTTTCTTT	CASSFGERTEAFF
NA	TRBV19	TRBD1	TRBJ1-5	TGTGCCAGTAGAGGCAGGGGGCTAGGTCAGCCCCAGCATTTT	CASRGRGLGQPQHF
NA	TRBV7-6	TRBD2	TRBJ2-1	TGTGCCAGCAGCTCGCCAGGACTAGTGGGCAATGAGCAGTTCTTC	CASSSPGLVGNEQFF
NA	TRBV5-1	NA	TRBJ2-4	TGCGCCAGCAGCATTACCGGGACTCTAAACATTCAGTACTTC	CASSITGTLNIQYF
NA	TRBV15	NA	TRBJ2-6	TGTGCCACCAGCAGCCGAGGTCCTGGGGCCAACGTCCTGACTTTC	CATSSRGPGANVLTF
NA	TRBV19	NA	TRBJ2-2	TGTGCCAGTAGCGTGATAGGGACGACCGGGGAGCTGTTTTTT	CASSVIGTTGELFF
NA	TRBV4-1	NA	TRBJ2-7	TGCGCCAGCAGCCAAACAACAGGCCCTGCCGAGCAGTACTTC	CASSQTTGPAEQYF
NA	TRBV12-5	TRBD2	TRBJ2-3	TGTGCTAGTGGTAAGCCCGGACTAGCGGGAGCCGGGGATACGCAGTATTTT	CASGKPGLAGAGDTQYF
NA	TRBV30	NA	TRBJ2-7	TGTGCCTGGGGGGCCTCAACCTACGAGCAGTACTTC	CAWGASTYEQYF
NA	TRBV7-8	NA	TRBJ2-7	TGTGCCAGCAGCCCACCCCCAGCAGCGACCTACGAGCAGTACTTC	CASSPPPAATYEQYF
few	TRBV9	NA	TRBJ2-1	TGTGCCAGCAGCGTAGCTAGAAATGAGCAGTTCTTC	CASSVARNEQFF
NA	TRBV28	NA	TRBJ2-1	TGTGCCAGCAGTTTCATGGGGTACGAGCAGTTCTTC	CASSFMGYEQFF
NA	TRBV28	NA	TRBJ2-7	TGTGCCAGCAGTTCCAGCGGATCCTACGAGCAGTACTTC	CASSSSGSYEQYF
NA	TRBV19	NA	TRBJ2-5	TGTGCCAGTAGTACACATCTAGGAGAGACCCAGTACTTC	CASSTHLGETQYF
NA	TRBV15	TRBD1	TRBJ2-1	TGTGCCACCAGCAGAGCGAGACAGGGTGGTGAAGATGAGCAGTTCTTC	CATSRARQGGEDEQFF
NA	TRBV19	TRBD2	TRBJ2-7	TGTGCCAGTAGTATAGGACTAGCGGCCTATCACGAGCAGTACTTC	CASSIGLAAYHEQYF
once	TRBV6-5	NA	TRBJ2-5	TGTGCCAGCAGTTATTCTAACGGCGAGCAGGAGACCCAGTACTTC	CASSYSNGEQETQYF
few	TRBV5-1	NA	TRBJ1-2	TGCGCCAGCAGCTGGTCAGGGGACTATGGCTACACCTTC	CASSWSGDYGYTF
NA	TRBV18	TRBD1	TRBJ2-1	TGTGCCAGCTCACTAACCCCCGGGACAGGGCCGGGCTCCTACAATGAGCAGTTCTTC	CASSLTPGTGPGSYNEQFF
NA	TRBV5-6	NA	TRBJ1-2	TGTGCCAGCAGTACCGGGACTAACTATGGCTACACCTTC	CASSTGTNYGYTF
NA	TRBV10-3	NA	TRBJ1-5	TGTGCCAGCGGGGGCGGGGGGCTCTATCAGCCCCAGCATTTT	CASGGGGLYQPQHF
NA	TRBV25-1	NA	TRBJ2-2	TGTGCCAGCAGTGAATTCGGCAGAAACACCGGGGAGCTGTTTTTT	CASSEFGRNTGELFF
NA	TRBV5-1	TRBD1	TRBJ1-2	TGCGCCAGCAGTGAGGGACAGAACTATGGCTACACCTTC	CASSEGQNYGYTF
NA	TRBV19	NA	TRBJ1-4	TGTGCCAGTACCCCTTGGGCGGATACAACTAATGAAAAACTGTTTTTT	CASTPWADTTNEKLFF
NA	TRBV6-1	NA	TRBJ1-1	TGTGCCAGCAGTCCTCCACAGGTTATGAACACTGAAGCTTTCTTT	CASSPPQVMNTEAFF
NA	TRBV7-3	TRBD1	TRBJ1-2	TGTGCCAGCAGCCCGGGGACAGGGCGGGATAACTATGGCTACACCTTC	CASSPGTGRDNYGYTF
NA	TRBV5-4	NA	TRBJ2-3	TGTGCCAGCAGCTTGGCCAGGGAGGGCACAGATACGCAGTATTTT	CASSLAREGTDTQYF
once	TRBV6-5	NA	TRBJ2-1	TGTGCCAGCAGTCAGGGAAACAATGAGCAGTTCTTC	CASSQGNNEQFF
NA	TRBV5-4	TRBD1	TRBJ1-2	TGTGCCAGCAGCTCTCGGGACAGGGGACCCTACACCTTC	CASSSRDRGPYTF
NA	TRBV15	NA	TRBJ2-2	TGTGCCACCAGTCGGTACACCGGGGAGCTGTTTTTT	CATSRYTGELFF
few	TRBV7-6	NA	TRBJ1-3	TGTGCCAGCAGCCCCACAGCGAGATCGGGAAACACCATATATTTT	CASSPTARSGNTIYF
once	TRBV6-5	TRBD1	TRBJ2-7	TGTGCCAGCAGTTATTCCAGACAGGGGGCAGACTACGAGCAGTACTTC	CASSYSRQGADYEQYF
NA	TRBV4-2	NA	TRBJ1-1	TGTGCCAGCAGCGAACGGGGACCGCGAACTGAAGCTTTCTTT	CASSERGPRTEAFF
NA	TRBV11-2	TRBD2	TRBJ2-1	TGTGCCAGCAGCCTAGCGGGGGGTTACAATGAGCAGTTCTTC	CASSLAGGYNEQFF